This T cell receptor (beta chain) was sequenced for a study of CD8+CD57+ T cells in acquired aplastic anemia. Overall study results and limits: Patients and controls had in common twenty-nine CD8+ CDR3 sequences.

Of note for this clonotype: The target antigen is unknown.

Genomic DNA provided the template from which TCR beta VDJ and CDR3 profiles were obtained. MiXCR, run by TCRdb on the reads, gives a single entry per CDR3 protein. The data contain 150,000 to 200,000 distinct CDR3 sequences, around three fifths of them singletons. Germline trimming cut 5 bases from V and 4 bases from J; bases unmatched to any gene: 6. The germline V gene has CDR1 SGHTA and CDR2 FQGTGA. The CDR3 extends over 14 amino acids. This TCR was recovered from a human donor with severe aplastic anemia or a healthy control (not recorded which). The material sequenced was sorted CD4+, CD8+, or CD8+CD57+ T cells (not recorded which) from PBMCs. V and J are TRBV7-3 and TRBJ1-1; 8 nucleotides align to TRBD1. CDR3 protein: CASSQGQASTEAFF. CDR3 in DNA: TGTGCCAGCAGCCAGGGACAGGCTAGCACTGAAGCTTTCTTT.